What follows is one TCR beta chain and its context. The V end was cut by 2 bases, the J end by 4 bases, with 18 bases between. The CDR3 has 16 residues. CDR1 is GTSNPN and CDR2 is SVGIG in the germline V gene (reference sequence). Using immunoSEQ multiplex PCR, the repertoire was profiled, and TCRdb retains in-frame clones only, with some absent. Of tens of thousands of clones in the sample, roughly 80% were seen once. This specimen comes from a study of PD-1 blockade in classical Hodgkin lymphoma. Time point reported: cycle 4 day 1 (C4D1), after five to seven weeks of nivolumab. Each and every patient relapsed after autologous stem cell transplantation, and patients got differing brentuximab vedotin exposure. Magnetic depletion of unwanted cells isolated CD4+ T cells from thawed PBMCs.

This specimen was CD4+ T cells from blood, taken before the fourth cycle of nivolumab. The clonotype originates from a human donor with classical Hodgkin lymphoma. The rearrangement joins TRBV30 to TRBJ2-1, with a tentative D call TRBD1 (6 bases). In DNA form, the CDR3 reads TGTGCCTGGAGTTCCTCCGGGACACATGCTTACAATGAGCAGTTCTTC. This sequence encodes CAWSSSGTHAYNEQFF.